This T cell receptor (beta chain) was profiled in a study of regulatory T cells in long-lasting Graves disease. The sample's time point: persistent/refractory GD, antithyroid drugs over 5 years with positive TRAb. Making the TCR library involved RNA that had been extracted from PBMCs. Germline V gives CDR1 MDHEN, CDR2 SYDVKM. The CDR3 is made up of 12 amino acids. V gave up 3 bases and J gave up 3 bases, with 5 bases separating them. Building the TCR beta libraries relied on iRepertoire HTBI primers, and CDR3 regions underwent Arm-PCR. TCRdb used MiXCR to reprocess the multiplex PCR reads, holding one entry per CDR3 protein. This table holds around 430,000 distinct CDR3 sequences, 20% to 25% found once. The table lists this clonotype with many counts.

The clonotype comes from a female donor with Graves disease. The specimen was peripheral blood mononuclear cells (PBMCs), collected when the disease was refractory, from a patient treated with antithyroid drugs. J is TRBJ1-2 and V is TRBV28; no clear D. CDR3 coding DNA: TGTGCCAGCAGTTTTCGGGACTATGGCTACACCTTC. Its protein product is CASSFRDYGYTF.